This T cell receptor beta chain was found in a study of T cells in Graves' hyperthyroidism and ophthalmopathy. Study observations and caveats: Researchers found most expanded thyroid clonotypes above 0.001 in blood as well.

Subjects with ophthalmopathy showed a Clinical Activity Score no lower than 3, a NOSPECS grade no lower than 4, and a duration shorter than 3 months. Researchers amplified the TCR beta CDR3 regions from RNA transcripts. Using the HTBI primer set, a first-round RT-PCR was run on the TCR CDR3. TCRdb used MiXCR to reprocess the multiplex PCR reads, holding one entry per CDR3 protein. The data show around 600,000 distinct CDR3 sequences, approximately 15% seen once. Trimming removed 5 bases from V and 6 bases from J; junction bases left unmatched: 8. This CDR3 is 16 amino acids long. Germline V CDR1 and CDR2: SEHNR, FQNEAQ (reference sequence). This clonotype came up a few times. Its antigen is not identified.

The rearrangement links TRBV7-9 to TRBJ2-2; 11 bases are shared with TRBD2. This receptor was obtained from a woman in her 40s with Graves' ophthalmopathy. Sequencing input: blood. The DNA for the CDR3 is TGTGCCAGCAGCATTAGCGGGAGGGTGCGGTCCGGGGAGCTGTTTTTT. It codes for CASSISGRVRSGELFF.